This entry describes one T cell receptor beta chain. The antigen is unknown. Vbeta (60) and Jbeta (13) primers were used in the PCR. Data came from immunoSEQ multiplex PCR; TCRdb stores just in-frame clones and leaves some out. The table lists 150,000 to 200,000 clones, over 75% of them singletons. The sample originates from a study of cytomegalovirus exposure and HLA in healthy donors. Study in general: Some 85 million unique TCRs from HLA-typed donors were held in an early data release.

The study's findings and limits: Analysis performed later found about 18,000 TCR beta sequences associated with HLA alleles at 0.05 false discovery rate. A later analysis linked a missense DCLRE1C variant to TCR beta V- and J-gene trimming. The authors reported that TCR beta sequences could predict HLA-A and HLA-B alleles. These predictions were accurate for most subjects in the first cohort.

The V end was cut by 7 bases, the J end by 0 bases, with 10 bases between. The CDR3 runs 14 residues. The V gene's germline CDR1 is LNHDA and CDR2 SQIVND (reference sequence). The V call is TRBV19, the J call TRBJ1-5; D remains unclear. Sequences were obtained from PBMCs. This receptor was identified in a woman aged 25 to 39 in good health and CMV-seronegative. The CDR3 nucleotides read TGTGCCAGTAAACCAAGAGGTAGCAATCAGCCCCAGCATTTT. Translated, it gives CASKPRGSNQPQHF.